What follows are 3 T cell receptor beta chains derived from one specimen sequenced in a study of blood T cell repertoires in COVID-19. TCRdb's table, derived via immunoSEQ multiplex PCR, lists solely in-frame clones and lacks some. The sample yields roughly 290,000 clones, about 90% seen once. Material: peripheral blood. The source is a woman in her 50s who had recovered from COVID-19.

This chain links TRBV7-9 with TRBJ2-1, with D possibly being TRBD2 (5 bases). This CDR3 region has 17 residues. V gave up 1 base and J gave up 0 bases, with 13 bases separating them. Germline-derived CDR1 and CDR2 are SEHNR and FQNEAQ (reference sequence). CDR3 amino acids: CASSLGAGGPSYNEQFF. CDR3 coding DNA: TGTGCCAGCAGCTTAGGCGCGGGTGGACCCTCCTACAATGAGCAGTTCTTC.

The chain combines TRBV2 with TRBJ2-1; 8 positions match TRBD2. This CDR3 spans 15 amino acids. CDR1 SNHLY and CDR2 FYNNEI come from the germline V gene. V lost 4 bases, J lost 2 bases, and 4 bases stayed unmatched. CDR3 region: CASSVAGGAYNEQFF. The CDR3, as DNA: TGTGCCAGCAGTGTGGCGGGAGGCGCCTACAATGAGCAGTTCTTC.

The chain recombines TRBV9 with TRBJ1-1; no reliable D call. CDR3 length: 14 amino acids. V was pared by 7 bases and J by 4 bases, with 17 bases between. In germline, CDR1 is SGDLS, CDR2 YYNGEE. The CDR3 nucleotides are TGTGCCAGCCGGAGGGCGGTACGGGGCACTGAAGCTTTCTTT. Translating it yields CASRRAVRGTEAFF. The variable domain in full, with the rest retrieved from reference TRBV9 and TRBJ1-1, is DSGVTQTPKHLITATGQRVTLRCSPRSGDLSVYWYQQSLDQGLQFLIQYYNGEERAKGNILERFSAQQFPDLHSELNLSSLELGDSALYFCASRRAVRGTEAFFGQGTRLTVV.